A single sample gave rise to the 20 T cell receptor beta chains below, sequenced in a study of T cell therapy after organ transplantation. These TCRs' antigens remain unknown. Clones were read by immunoSEQ multiplex PCR, and TCRdb kept only the in-frame ones, dropping some. This sample carries approximately 52,000 clones, 94% of them seen once, and the ten largest clones take 2.5% to 3.5%. The sequencing used CD8+ T cells from blood, collected before autologous CMV-specific T cell therapy. These receptors were obtained from a human patient who had received a solid organ transplant and had CMV disease.

The chain combines TRBV7-9 with TRBJ2-1, with D possibly TRBD1 on 5 matching bases. The CDR3 runs to 13 residues. Between the trimmed V and J ends, which lost 8 bases and 2 bases, there was a span of 10 bases. CDR1 SEHNR and CDR2 FQNEAQ come from the germline V gene (reference sequence). Here the CDR3 DNA reads TGTGCCAGCGGCAGGGTGGCCTACAATGAGCAGTTCTTC. Its translation: CASGRVAYNEQFF.

The rearrangement links TRBV29-1 to TRBJ2-2, with D perhaps TRBD1 (5 bases). V lost 7 bases to trimming and J lost 2 bases, with 11 bases between them. Per germline, CDR1 SQVTM and CDR2 ANQGSEA. The CDR3 sequence is 13 residues long. CDR3 loop: CSAQTANTGELFF. The CDR3 DNA is TGCAGCGCCCAGACAGCCAACACCGGGGAGCTGTTTTTT.

J is TRBJ1-2 and V is TRBV4-3; tentatively, D is TRBD1 (6 bases). CDR3 length: 16 amino acids. Germline assignment: CDR1 LGHNA and CDR2 YSLEER. V lost 1 base and J lost 5, with 17 bases in between. The CDR3 loop reads CASSQVGGREPYGYTF. CDR3 coding DNA: TGCGCCAGCAGCCAAGTGGGGGGCAGGGAACCATATGGCTACACCTTC.

V and J are TRBV6-5 and TRBJ2-5; 7 positions agree with TRBD2. The ends lost 4 bases at V and 2 bases at J; junction bases unmatched: 4. The CDR3 has 14 amino acids. Germline loops: CDR1 MNHEY, CDR2 SVGAGI. CDR3 bases: TGTGCCAGCAGTTTGGGAGGGATACAAGAGACCCAGTACTTC. Amino acids: CASSLGGIQETQYF.

The chain joins TRBV11-2 to TRBJ1-1, with TRBD1 matching over 7 bases. V lost 0 bases, J lost 1 base, and 5 bases stayed unmatched. This CDR3 contains 16 residues. Per the germline V gene, CDR1 is SGHAT and CDR2 is FQNNGV. This CDR3 reads CASSLDLNRGNTEAFF. The CDR3, as DNA: TGTGCCAGCAGCTTAGATCTAAACAGGGGGAACACTGAAGCTTTCTTT. Full variable domain (rest looked up from reference TRBV11-2 and TRBJ1-1): EAGVAQSPRYKIIEKRQSVAFWCNPISGHATLYWYQQILGQGPKLLIQFQNNGVVDDSQLPKDRFSAERLKGVDSTLKIQPAKLEDSAVYLCASSLDLNRGNTEAFFGQGTRLTVV.

The DNA of the CDR3 is TGTGCCAGCAGTGCCGGGACAGCTAATGAAAAACTGTTTTTT. Protein sequence: CASSAGTANEKLFF. This chain connects TRBV6-4 to TRBJ1-4; TRBD1 matches at 7 bases. The junction had 2 bases not matched to a gene; V was cut back by 4 bases and J by 3 bases. This CDR3 is 14 amino acids long. Germline V CDR1 and CDR2: MRHNA, SNTAGT.

The V gene is TRBV6-5, the J gene TRBJ2-2, with D maybe TRBD2 (5 bases). Trimming stripped 6 bases from V and 3 bases from J, with 14 bases between. This CDR3 spans 15 amino acids. Germline-derived CDR1 and CDR2 are MNHEY and SVGAGI. In DNA form, the CDR3 reads TGTGCCAGCAGCCCGGGCAGAGGGCACACCGGGGAGCTGTTTTTT. It encodes CASSPGRGHTGELFF.

This chain uses TRBV30 with TRBJ1-2; D may be TRBD1 (5 bases). V lost 1 base, J lost 3 bases, and 12 bases lay in between. In germline, CDR1 is GTSNPN, CDR2 SVGIG (reference sequence). The CDR3 extends over 14 amino acids. In nucleotides, the CDR3 is TGTGCCTGGAGTGAAGGCAGGGAGCACTATGGCTACACCTTC. Protein sequence: CAWSEGREHYGYTF. Drawing the rest from reference TRBV30 and TRBJ1-2, the complete variable domain is SQTIHQWPATLVQPVGSPLSLECTVEGTSNPNLYWYRQAAGRGLQLLFYSVGIGQISSEVPQNLSASRPQDRQFILSSKKLLLSDSGFYLCAWSEGREHYGYTFGSGTRLTVV.

V is TRBV7-9 and J is TRBJ1-2; TRBD1 aligns across 7 bases. The CDR3 is 13 residues long. V gave up 5 bases and J gave up 9 bases; unmatched junction bases: 9. Germline V gives CDR1 SEHNR, CDR2 FQNEAQ (reference sequence). The CDR3 region has the DNA TGTGCCAGCAGCCGACAGGGTCTGCTGAGCTACACCTTC. It encodes CASSRQGLLSYTF.

This sequence joins TRBV13 and TRBJ2-7; D remains unclear. Trimming took off 7 bases at V and 3 bases at J, with 7 bases between the two ends. CDR1 and CDR2 from the germline V gene are PRHDT and FYEKMQ (reference sequence). CDR3 length equals 11 residues. As DNA, the CDR3 is TGTGCCAGCACCGACCACTACGAGCAGTACTTC. Amino acids: CASTDHYEQYF.

The gene calls are TRBV5-1 and TRBJ2-1, with 7 bases identical to TRBD2. Trimming at V came to 4 bases and at J to 0 bases, leaving 4 bases not matched to a gene. Germline lookup yields CDR1 SGHRS and CDR2 YFSETQ. This CDR3 contains 15 residues. DNA for the CDR3: TGCGCCAGCAGCCAAGGGAGGGGCTCCTACAATGAGCAGTTCTTC. It yields the protein CASSQGRGSYNEQFF.

The genes are TRBV4-1 and TRBJ2-1, with 9 bases identical to TRBD2. Germline CDR1 and CDR2: MGHRA and YSYEKL. This CDR3 contains 18 residues. V shed 1 base and J 8 bases; nucleotides not matched to a gene: 15. The CDR3 here is CASSQVPGREGLGDEQFF. The DNA of the CDR3 is TGCGCCAGCAGCCAAGTTCCGGGGCGGGAGGGGTTAGGAGATGAGCAGTTCTTC.

This clone showed up just once. The CDR3 reads CASSYSGQGQYF. The CDR3 DNA sequence: TGTGCCAGCAGTTACTCCGGACAGGGGCAGTATTTT. This chain joins TRBV6-5 and TRBJ2-3; 8 bases are a match to TRBD1. This CDR3 has 12 residues. Germline CDR1 reads MNHEY; CDR2 reads SVGAGI. V lost 0 bases, J lost 11 bases, and 1 base stayed unmatched.

The chain recombines TRBV6-5 with TRBJ1-2; D not certain. Germline V gene sequence: CDR1 MNHEY, CDR2 SVGAGI. The V and J ends lost 5 bases and 1 base respectively, with 14 bases between them. The CDR3 extends over 15 amino acids. In DNA, the CDR3 is TGTGCCAGCAGTGCCGGCGATACACTTAACTATGGCTACACCTTC. This gives the protein CASSAGDTLNYGYTF.

The chain uses TRBV7-9 and TRBJ2-1; 7 bases fit TRBD2. CDR3 size: 15 residues. Trimming removed 3 bases from V and 4 bases from J; junction bases left unmatched: 6. Germline CDR1 and CDR2: SEHNR and FQNEAQ (reference sequence). CDR3 amino acids: CASSLGGSGYNEQFF. CDR3 DNA: TGTGCCAGCAGCTTGGGCGGGAGTGGGTACAATGAGCAGTTCTTC.

This chain uses TRBV5-5 with TRBJ1-5; D uncertain. Germline V gene sequence: CDR1 SGHKS, CDR2 YYEKEE (reference sequence). The CDR3 totals 15 residues. The V and J ends lost 1 base and 1 base respectively, with 9 bases between them. CDR3 nucleotide sequence: TGTGCCAGCAGCTTGTGGGTCGAGAGCAATCAGCCCCAGCATTTT. Translating it yields CASSLWVESNQPQHF.

In DNA, the CDR3 is TGTGCCAGCAGTGACTGGACAGGGGAGGATGAGCAGTTCTTC. Encoded protein: CASSDWTGEDEQFF. The chain recombines TRBV6-1 with TRBJ2-1, with TRBD1 matching 9 bases. Germline assignment: CDR1 MNHNS and CDR2 SASEGT. CDR3 length: 14 amino acids. After removal of 3 bases from V and 8 bases from J, the junction contained 5 bases not matched to a gene.

The chain carries TRBV5-1 and TRBJ1-3; D is perhaps TRBD1 (5 bases). The CDR3 has 19 amino acids. Germline V gene sequence: CDR1 SGHRS, CDR2 YFSETQ. The ends were cut back, 10 bases at V and 0 bases at J, with 29 bases in the middle. CDR3 residues: CAHKCHPFRRDGSGNTIYF. CDR3 sequence (DNA): TGCGCCCATAAATGTCACCCATTTAGGCGGGACGGCTCTGGAAACACCATATATTTT.

This clone was detected once. The chain links TRBV6-5 to TRBJ2-5; D gene unclear. The CDR3 length is 12 residues. The V end was cut by 7 bases, the J end by 4 bases, with 10 bases between. Germline-derived CDR1 and CDR2 are MNHEY and SVGAGI. CDR3 residues: CASTNLGETQYF. CDR3 coding DNA: TGTGCCAGCACCAACCTTGGAGAGACCCAGTACTTC.

V and J are TRBV4-3 and TRBJ2-2, with D possibly being TRBD2 (5 bases). Germline V gene lookup returns CDR1 LGHNA and CDR2 YSLEER. V was pared by 4 bases and J by 4 bases, with 10 bases between. The CDR3 loop spans 14 amino acids. This CDR3 is CASSPHAGTGELFF. The CDR3 nucleotides are TGCGCCAGCAGCCCCCACGCGGGCACCGGGGAGCTGTTTTTT.